One sample yielded the 29 T cell receptor beta chains listed below, sequenced in a study of blood T cell repertoires in COVID-19. The protocol was immunoSEQ multiplex PCR, while the TCRdb copy is restricted to in-frame clones and leaves out a portion. The sample consists of approximately 500,000 clones, 85% to 90% of them appearing once. The sequencing input was PBMCs or T cells enriched from blood (not recorded which). The source is a woman between 40 and 55 years old who had recovered from COVID-19.

This clone has only a few counts. The genes are TRBV4-1 and TRBJ1-6; D is unresolved. This CDR3 is 13 amino acids long. V lost 4 bases, J lost 7 bases, and 8 bases lay in between. Germline lookup yields CDR1 MGHRA and CDR2 YSYEKL. CDR3 region: CASSPTRNSPLHF. The DNA of the CDR3 is TGCGCCAGCAGCCCAACGAGGAATTCACCCCTCCACTTT.

By sample fraction, this clone is medium-sized. V and J are TRBV5-4 and TRBJ1-1; TRBD1 agrees at 9 bases. The CDR3 extends over 16 amino acids. With V trimmed by 4 bases and J by 0 bases, 7 bases remained unmatched. Germline CDR1 SGHNT, CDR2 YYREEE (reference sequence). CDR3 sequence: CASSTGQGRMNTEAFF. Here the CDR3 DNA reads TGTGCCAGCAGCACAGGACAGGGGAGGATGAACACTGAAGCTTTCTTT.

The chain carries TRBV5-1 and TRBJ2-5; D is perhaps TRBD2 (6 bases). V was pared by 2 bases and J by 4 bases, with 6 bases between. From germline, CDR1 is SGHRS and CDR2 YFSETQ. The CDR3 runs 12 residues. In DNA form, the CDR3 reads TGCGCCAGCAGCTTCGGGGGAGAGACCCAGTACTTC. It specifies CASSFGGETQYF. Full variable domain (missing parts from reference TRBV5-1 and TRBJ2-5): KAGVTQTPRYLIKTRGQQVTLSCSPISGHRSVSWYQQTPGQGLQFLFEYFSETQRNKGNFPGRFSGRQFSNSRSEMNVSTLELGDSALYLCASSFGGETQYFGPGTRLLVL.

The rearrangement joins TRBV12-3 or TRBV12-4 to TRBJ2-1, with TRBD2 as a possible D gene (6 bases). Trimming removed 3 bases at V and 14 bases at J, with 17 bases between. CDR3 length: 13 amino acids. The CDR3 nucleotides read TGTGCCAGCAGTTTGTGGGCCGGGAGCAGCGAGTTCTTC. Translating it yields CASSLWAGSSEFF.

The V and J genes are TRBV18 and TRBJ2-1; 7 bases fit TRBD2. The CDR3 totals 15 residues. V gave up 6 bases and J gave up 2 bases; unmatched junction bases: 7. CDR1 and CDR2 from the germline V gene are KGHSH and LQKENI. The CDR3 protein is CASSRPRETYNEQFF. The CDR3 region has the DNA TGTGCCAGCTCTCGGCCGCGGGAGACCTACAATGAGCAGTTCTTC.

The V call is TRBV5-1, the J call TRBJ1-1; no firm D call. Germline CDR1 SGHRS, CDR2 YFSETQ. V lost 2 bases, J lost 5 bases, and 13 bases lay in between. The CDR3 sequence is 14 residues long. In DNA, the CDR3 is TGCGCCAGCAGCTTAGTGGCGGCCGGGACTGAAGCTTTCTTT. Amino acid sequence: CASSLVAAGTEAFF.

The chain is built from TRBV5-4 and TRBJ2-1, with D uncertain. Trimming left V 4 bases short and J 0 bases short, with 14 bases between. Germline V gives CDR1 SGHNT, CDR2 YYREEE (reference sequence). The CDR3 consists of 16 residues. The CDR3 DNA reads TGTGCCAGCAGCCTTCCTACCTCACTCTCCTACAATGAGCAGTTCTTC. This codes for CASSLPTSLSYNEQFF.

The table lists this clone with a count of one. The chain is built from TRBV30 and TRBJ2-3; D possibly corresponds to TRBD2 (5 bases). CDR3 length equals 14 residues. V was cut by 0 bases and J by 6 bases, with 13 bases left in between. Germline V gives CDR1 GTSNPN, CDR2 SVGIG (reference sequence). DNA of the CDR3: TGTGCCTGGAGTGTAGGTACTAGGTCTGATACGCAGTATTTT. It yields the protein CAWSVGTRSDTQYF. Filled out from reference TRBV30 and TRBJ2-3, the complete variable domain reads SQTIHQWPATLVQPVGSPLSLECTVEGTSNPNLYWYRQAAGRGLQLLFYSVGIGQISSEVPQNLSASRPQDRQFILSSKKLLLSDSGFYLCAWSVGTRSDTQYFGPGTRLTVL.

This clone has just one count. The V and J genes are TRBV9 and TRBJ2-7; D is possibly TRBD2 (5 bases). CDR1 and CDR2 (germline): SGDLS, YYNGEE. This CDR3 has 15 residues. The V end lost 0 bases, the J end lost 6 bases, and 16 bases lay between the germline ends. This CDR3 is CASSVVRDVKSEQYF. Written as DNA, the CDR3 is TGTGCCAGCAGCGTAGTGAGGGATGTTAAGTCCGAGCAGTACTTC.

This rearrangement joins TRBV4-1 to TRBJ1-1; D is undetermined. The ends were cut back, 0 bases at V and 5 bases at J, with 10 bases in the middle. CDR1 and CDR2 (germline): MGHRA, YSYEKL. The CDR3 is 14 amino acids. CDR3 protein: CASSQEGAETEAFF. The CDR3 region has the DNA TGCGCCAGCAGCCAAGAAGGAGCGGAGACTGAAGCTTTCTTT.

The chain combines TRBV7-2 with TRBJ2-3; 8 nucleotides agree with TRBD2. CDR1 and CDR2 from the germline V gene are SGHTA and FQGNSA. The V gene end was trimmed by 6 bases and the J gene end by 6 bases; junction bases not matched to a gene: 5. The CDR3 is 13 residues long. In DNA, the CDR3 is TGTGCCAGCAGACTAGCGGTGAGCGATACGCAGTATTTT. Translating it yields CASRLAVSDTQYF.

The sample holds a few counts of this clone. This sequence joins TRBV27 and TRBJ2-7; D perhaps matches TRBD1 (6 bases). V was clipped by 4 bases and J by 5 bases, with 18 bases between them. The CDR3 covers 15 residues. CDR1 MNHEY and CDR2 SMNVEV come from the germline V gene (reference sequence). The CDR3 sequence: CASSSSQGIRDEQYF. The CDR3 DNA follows: TGTGCCAGCAGTTCCTCACAGGGAATCAGGGACGAGCAGTACTTC.

The chain links TRBV11-3 to TRBJ2-3; a weak D match, TRBD1 (6 bases). Looked up from germline, CDR1 is SGHNT and CDR2 is YENEEA. The CDR3 has 15 residues. V lost 1 base and J 4 bases, leaving 12 bases between the germline ends. For the CDR3, the DNA is TGTGCCAGCAGCTTAGGAGGACAGCTAGCAGATACGCAGTATTTT. Its translation is CASSLGGQLADTQYF.

The gene calls are TRBV12-3 or TRBV12-4 and TRBJ2-7, with 7 bases lining up with TRBD1. V lost 5 bases, J lost 7 bases, and 8 bases stayed unmatched. This CDR3 contains 13 residues. The CDR3 region has the DNA TGTGCCAGCAGTGCACGACAGGGTGGGGAGCAGTACTTC. Protein: CASSARQGGEQYF.

This chain connects TRBV10-3 to TRBJ2-1; D is possibly TRBD2 (6 bases). The CDR3 covers 16 residues. Germline CDR1 reads ENHRY; CDR2 reads SYGVKD. V was trimmed by 3 bases and J by 0 bases, leaving 12 bases between them. CDR3 region: CAISDLAASSYNEQFF. The CDR3 bases are TGTGCCATCAGTGACTTAGCGGCGAGCTCCTACAATGAGCAGTTCTTC.

This clone appeared once. The CDR3 loop is CASSARGNEKLFF. DNA for the CDR3: TGTGCCAGCAGTGCCCGGGGTAATGAAAAACTGTTTTTT. This chain links TRBV6-2 or TRBV6-3 with TRBJ1-4; no clear D. Germline CDR1 is MNHEY and CDR2 is SVGEGT. V was trimmed by 5 bases and J by 4 bases, leaving 8 bases between them. The CDR3 spans 13 residues.

The chain joins TRBV18 to TRBJ2-6; the D gene is possibly TRBD1 (6 bases). V lost 2 bases and J 3 bases, leaving 14 bases between the germline ends. This CDR3 has 17 amino acids. CDR1 KGHSH and CDR2 LQKENI come from the germline V gene. CDR3 protein: CASSPAKTGLGANVLTF. The DNA of the CDR3 is TGTGCCAGCTCACCAGCGAAAACAGGGCTTGGGGCCAACGTCCTGACTTTC.

The genes are TRBV4-1 and TRBJ2-2; D perhaps matches TRBD1 (5 bases). The CDR3 contains 16 residues. Trimming stripped 4 bases from V and 6 bases from J, with 18 bases between. CDR1 MGHRA and CDR2 YSYEKL come from the germline V gene. DNA of the CDR3: TGCGCCAGCAGCCCCTTTGACAGTTCTTATGCCGGGGAGCTGTTTTTT. Amino acid sequence: CASSPFDSSYAGELFF.

The chain carries TRBV24-1 and TRBJ1-3; D is unresolved. Looked up from germline, CDR1 is KGHDR and CDR2 is SFDVKD. The CDR3 totals 17 residues. V was trimmed by 8 bases and J by 2 bases, leaving 21 bases between them. CDR3 coding DNA: TGTGCCACCACCGCAGATGGGCTAAGTATTCCTGGAAACACCATATATTTT. Protein product: CATTADGLSIPGNTIYF.

V usage is TRBV9 and J usage is TRBJ1-1, with a possible D match to TRBD1 (6 bases). This CDR3 is built from 14 residues. The V gene lost 3 bases and the J gene lost 0 bases, with 9 bases spanning the gap. Per the germline V gene, CDR1 is SGDLS and CDR2 is YYNGEE. For the CDR3, the DNA is TGTGCCAGCAGCGACAGGGCCATGAACACTGAAGCTTTCTTT. Its protein is CASSDRAMNTEAFF.

The chain is built from TRBV3-1 (or the pseudogene TRBV3-2) and TRBJ1-6; D is unclear. Trimming stripped 1 base from V and 6 bases from J, with 7 bases between. The CDR3 is 14 residues long. Germline CDR1 and CDR2: LGHDT and YNNKEL (reference sequence). The CDR3 DNA reads TGTGCCAGCAGCCAAGCGCAAGCTAATTCACCCCTCCACTTT. Amino acid sequence: CASSQAQANSPLHF.

The chain carries TRBV5-4 and TRBJ2-3, with 9 bases aligning to TRBD2. The J segment lost 4 bases and the V segment lost 0 bases, leaving 9 bases of the junction unmatched. The CDR3 contains 17 residues. Germline loops: CDR1 SGHNT, CDR2 YYREEE (reference sequence). The CDR3 reads CASSLGVLAGSADTQYF. Written as DNA, the CDR3 is TGTGCCAGCAGCTTGGGAGTGCTAGCGGGAAGCGCAGATACGCAGTATTTT.

This chain connects TRBV21-1 to TRBJ1-1; the table gives TRBD1 as D, unverified against the DNA. TRBV21-1 is described as a pseudogene. CDR3 size: 15 residues. The CDR3 DNA reads as TGTGCCAGCAGCAACCCGGGACAGGGGCATCCTGAAGCTTTCTTT. It yields the protein CASSNPGQGHPEAFF.

The J gene is TRBJ2-1, the V gene TRBV9; possible D gene TRBD1, 6 bases. Germline CDR1 is SGDLS and CDR2 is YYNGEE. V lost 4 bases and J 1 base, leaving 18 bases between the germline ends. This CDR3 has 17 amino acids. The CDR3 nucleotides are TGTGCCAGCAGCCTTCTGGGGTGGACAGAGTCCTACAATGAGCAGTTCTTC. As protein: CASSLLGWTESYNEQFF.

In this sample, this clone turned up many times. The rearrangement links TRBV6-2 or TRBV6-3 to TRBJ2-7; D is perhaps TRBD1 (5 bases). This CDR3 spans 17 amino acids. V was shortened by 2 bases and J by 1 base, with 18 bases between the two germline ends. Per germline, CDR1 MNHEY and CDR2 SVGEGT. The CDR3 loop is CASSYRPQAGRSYEQYF. DNA of the CDR3: TGTGCCAGCAGTTACCGCCCTCAGGCAGGGCGATCCTACGAGCAGTACTTC.

This sequence joins TRBV4-1 and TRBJ2-1; 12 bases match TRBD1. With 2 bases clipped from V and 9 bases from J, the junction kept 8 bases outside the gene matches. Germline V CDR1 and CDR2: MGHRA, YSYEKL. The CDR3 runs 16 residues. CDR3 sequence: CASSQRPGQGAGEQFF. CDR3 DNA: TGCGCCAGCAGCCAACGCCCGGGACAGGGGGCAGGTGAGCAGTTCTTC.

A single count supports this clone. This chain connects TRBV7-8 to TRBJ1-5, with D possibly being TRBD1 (5 bases). This CDR3 comprises 16 residues. The germline gives CDR1 SGHVS, CDR2 FQNEAQ. Trimming cost V 4 bases and J 4 bases, with 17 bases left between them. In DNA form, the CDR3 reads TGTGCCAGCAGCTGGGGCCCTCGAGAAGGGAATCAGCCCCAGCATTTT. As protein: CASSWGPREGNQPQHF.

This clone is a singleton in its sample. This chain links TRBV6-2 or TRBV6-3 with TRBJ2-7, with 7 bases that match TRBD2. After removal of 2 bases from V and 0 bases from J, the junction contained 16 bases not matched to a gene. CDR3 size: 19 residues. CDR1 is MNHEY and CDR2 is SVGEGT in the germline V gene. The CDR3 DNA reads as TGTGCCAGCAGTTACCGCCCCGTCCCGGGACTACGAAACTCCTACGAGCAGTACTTC. Protein sequence: CASSYRPVPGLRNSYEQYF.

This CDR3 reads CASSLAGGNTEAFF. The CDR3 DNA reads TGTGCCAGCAGCTTAGCCGGCGGGAACACTGAAGCTTTCTTT. V is TRBV7-9 and J is TRBJ1-1; D is unresolved. Germline V gene sequence: CDR1 SEHNR, CDR2 FQNEAQ (reference sequence). Trimming left V 0 bases short and J 1 base short, with 6 bases between. CDR3 length: 14 amino acids. The full variable domain, its missing parts supplied by reference TRBV7-9 and TRBJ1-1, is DTGVSQNPRHKITKRGQNVTFRCDPISEHNRLYWYRQTLGQGPEFLTYFQNEAQLEKSRLLSDRFSAERPKGSFSTLEIQRTEQGDSAMYLCASSLAGGNTEAFFGQGTRLTVV.